Listed below are T cell receptor beta chains from one sample, sequenced in a study of shared clonotypes between healthy human individuals. Assay: immunoSEQ multiplex PCR; the TCRdb copy retains only in-frame clones and omits some. The table includes approximately 500,000 clones, approximately 80% detected once. Sequencing was carried out using PBMCs. The receptors were sampled from a woman in her 40s in good health. Some clones in this sample may be carry-over from other donors' samples. Each CDR3 is given with its conserved first and last residue. Fields, in order: V gene, J gene, clone size, D gene, CDR3 protein, CDR3 DNA. D genes are given only for firm matches. Expanded clones are given a class, and other clones once, few, many or no size at all.

TRBV5-4	TRBJ2-2	-	-	CASSPAGQNTGELFF	TGTGCCAGCAGCCCGGCGGGACAGAACACCGGGGAGCTGTTTTTT
TRBV5-4	TRBJ2-1	-	-	CASSSSSANYYNEQFF	TGTGCCAGCAGCTCCTCTAGCGCAAATTACTACAATGAGCAGTTCTTC
TRBV15	TRBJ2-7	-	-	CATSRAEGDEQYF	TGTGCCACCAGCAGAGCGGAAGGGGACGAGCAGTACTTC
TRBV28	TRBJ2-3	few	-	CASNGAGTDTQYF	TGTGCCAGCAACGGGGCCGGCACAGATACGCAGTATTTT
TRBV5-6	TRBJ1-5	-	-	CASSFGSWGQPQHF	TGTGCCAGCAGCTTTGGGTCCTGGGGTCAGCCCCAGCATTTT
TRBV6-1	TRBJ2-6	few	-	CASSRDSGANVLTF	TGTGCCAGCAGCCGGGACTCTGGGGCCAACGTCCTGACTTTC
TRBV29-1	TRBJ1-2	few	-	CSVLNPDRLDGYTF	TGCAGCGTTCTAAACCCCGACAGATTGGATGGCTACACCTTC
TRBV5-1	TRBJ1-1	-	TRBD1	CASSLDGTGGFAEAFF	TGCGCCAGCAGCTTGGATGGGACAGGGGGCTTCGCTGAAGCTTTCTTT
TRBV29-1	TRBJ2-7	-	-	CSATSSQPGDEQYF	TGCAGCGCGACCTCTAGCCAGCCGGGGGACGAACAGTACTTC
TRBV5-1	TRBJ1-5	-	TRBD1	CASSRGTGGLEQPQHF	TGCGCCAGCAGCCGCGGGACAGGGGGCTTAGAACAGCCCCAGCATTTT
TRBV7-9	TRBJ2-5	-	TRBD2	CASSHRTSGRFGETQYF	TGTGCCAGCAGCCATAGGACTAGCGGGAGATTCGGGGAGACCCAGTACTTC
TRBV2	TRBJ2-7	-	TRBD2	CASSERGAYEQYF	TGTGCCAGCAGCGAGCGGGGGGCCTACGAGCAGTACTTC
TRBV27	TRBJ2-6	-	-	CASMKGDPPGANVLTF	TGTGCCAGCATGAAAGGGGATCCCCCTGGGGCCAACGTCCTGACTTTC
TRBV10-3	TRBJ2-7	-	TRBD1	CAIRAGQGADEQYF	TGTGCCATCAGAGCGGGACAGGGGGCAGACGAGCAGTACTTC
TRBV7-2	TRBJ1-5	-	-	CASRMGPNQPQHF	TGTGCCAGCAGGATGGGACCCAATCAGCCCCAGCATTTT
TRBV5-1	TRBJ2-3	once	-	CASSLSSGATDTQYF	TGCGCCAGCAGCTTGAGCTCAGGAGCCACAGATACGCAGTATTTT
TRBV25-1	TRBJ2-5	-	TRBD1	CASSWDSQETQYF	TGTGCCAGCAGTTGGGACAGCCAAGAGACCCAGTACTTC
TRBV27	TRBJ2-2	-	TRBD2	CASRVAGGAGELFF	TGTGCCAGCAGGGTAGCGGGAGGTGCCGGGGAGCTGTTTTTT
TRBV5-4	TRBJ2-7	-	TRBD2	CASSGTSGSEEQYF	TGTGCCAGCAGCGGGACTAGCGGGAGTGAGGAGCAGTACTTC
TRBV7-8	TRBJ2-1	-	TRBD2	CASSLGGGSGSYNEQFF	TGTGCCAGCAGCTTAGGGGGCGGGAGCGGGTCCTACAATGAGCAGTTCTTC
TRBV4-2	TRBJ2-1	-	TRBD2	CASSSETSGRTNEQFF	TGTGCCAGCAGCTCCGAGACTAGCGGGAGGACGAATGAGCAGTTCTTC
TRBV5-4	TRBJ2-1	-	TRBD1	CASSFPGQGSYNEQFF	TGTGCCAGCAGCTTTCCGGGACAGGGTTCCTACAATGAGCAGTTCTTC
TRBV7-8	TRBJ1-1	-	-	CASSLGVRTTEAFF	TGTGCCAGCAGCTTAGGCGTCAGAACTACTGAAGCTTTCTTT
TRBV29-1	TRBJ2-5	-	TRBD2	CSGRLARTQYF	TGCAGCGGACGACTAGCCCGAACCCAGTACTTC